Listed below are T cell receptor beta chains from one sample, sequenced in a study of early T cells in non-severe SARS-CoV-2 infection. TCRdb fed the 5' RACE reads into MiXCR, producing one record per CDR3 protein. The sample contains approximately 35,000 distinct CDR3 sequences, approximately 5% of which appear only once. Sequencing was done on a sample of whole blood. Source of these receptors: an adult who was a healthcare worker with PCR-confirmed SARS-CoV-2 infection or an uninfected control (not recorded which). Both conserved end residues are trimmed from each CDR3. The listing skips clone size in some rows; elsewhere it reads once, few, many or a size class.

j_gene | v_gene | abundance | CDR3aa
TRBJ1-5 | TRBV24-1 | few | ATSRDNSNQPQH
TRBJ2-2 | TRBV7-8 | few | ASNYQPGTGPTGELF
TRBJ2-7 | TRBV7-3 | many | ASSPQPGGYEQY
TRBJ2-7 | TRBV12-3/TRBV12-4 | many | ASSFFSIPDRSYEQY
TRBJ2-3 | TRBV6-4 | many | ASSDGTSGDTDTQY
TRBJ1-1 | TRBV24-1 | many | ATSNERGAEAF
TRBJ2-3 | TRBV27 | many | ASSPGPSGWSTDTQY
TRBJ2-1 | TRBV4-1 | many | ASSQNDLGNEQF
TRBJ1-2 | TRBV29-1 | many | SVNSRGYGYT
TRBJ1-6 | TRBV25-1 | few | ASSERSSYNSPLH
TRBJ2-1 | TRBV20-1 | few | SARGGDRASYNEQF
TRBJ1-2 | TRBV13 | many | ASSGFSTGANYGYT
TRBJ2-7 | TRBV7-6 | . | ASSLEGGQAYEQY
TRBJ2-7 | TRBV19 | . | ASSMGGLREQY